Below are 17 T cell receptor beta chains sequenced from a single sample in a study of T-cell memory formation after mild COVID-19. TCRdb fed the 5' RACE reads into MiXCR, producing one record per CDR3 protein. The data contain roughly 300,000 distinct CDR3 sequences, about an eighth of them singletons. The sequenced sample was PBMCs or a T cell subset sorted from them (not recorded which). All receptors derive from a man between 18 and 35 years old who had mild COVID-19 (a few samples of this study predate the infection). Cell type and time point are not known.

The gene calls are TRBV15 and TRBJ1-4; no clear D gene. Trimming pared 0 bases from V and 8 bases from J, leaving 16 bases between. Looked up from germline, CDR1 is LNHNV and CDR2 is YYDKDF (reference sequence). The CDR3 runs 16 residues. The CDR3 is CATSRDSAMLLEKLFF. The DNA of the CDR3 is TGTGCCACCAGCAGAGATTCGGCGATGCTGCTAGAAAAACTGTTTTTT.

This clonotype was recorded a few times. This rearrangement joins TRBV4-2 to TRBJ2-3; TRBD2 is a possible D gene (6 bases). The CDR3 totals 13 residues. Between the trimmed V and J ends, which lost 4 bases and 2 bases, there was a span of 7 bases. Germline V gene data show CDR1 as LGHNA and CDR2 as YNFKEQ. CDR3 amino acids: CASSRGDTDTQYF. For the CDR3, the DNA is TGTGCCAGCAGCCGGGGGGACACAGATACGCAGTATTTT.

This clonotype was counted at least ten times. The gene calls are TRBV28 and TRBJ1-2; D not resolved. This CDR3 contains 13 residues. V was trimmed by 1 base and J by 6 bases, leaving 9 bases between them. Germline CDR1 MDHEN, CDR2 SYDVKM. The CDR3, as DNA: TGTGCCAGCAGTTTATCGAATGCGGATGGCTACACCTTC. Protein sequence: CASSLSNADGYTF.

Of note for this clonotype: This may come from a read error, since a much larger clone is one base off. The rearrangement links TRBV27 to TRBJ2-1; 9 bases map to TRBD1. This CDR3 is built from 13 residues. Germline assignment: CDR1 MNHEY and CDR2 SMNVEV (reference sequence). V dropped 6 bases and J dropped 10; count of bases not matched to a gene: 7. The CDR3 DNA is TGTGCCAGCAGGGGGGGACAGGGCTACGAGCAGTTCTTC. Translated, it gives CASRGGQGYEQFF.

This clonotype was observed a handful of times. This chain uses TRBV6-5 with TRBJ1-2, with a weak D call TRBD1 (5 bases). Germline V gene sequence: CDR1 MNHEY, CDR2 SVGAGI. This CDR3 is built from 14 residues. Between the trimmed V and J ends, which lost 6 bases and 8 bases, there was a span of 19 bases. In DNA, the CDR3 is TGTGCCAGCAGCCCCAGGGAGAGAGGATGGGGCTACACCTTC. Encoded protein: CASSPRERGWGYTF.

A few counts support this clonotype. The rearrangement joins TRBV7-8 to TRBJ2-1; tentative D call: TRBD2 (5 bases). V lost 3 bases and J 0 bases, leaving 12 bases between the germline ends. This CDR3 region has 16 residues. CDR1 is SGHVS and CDR2 is FQNEAQ in the germline V gene. The CDR3 DNA is TGTGCCAGCAGCTTGAGAGGGATGAGCTCCTACAATGAGCAGTTCTTC. Translated: CASSLRGMSSYNEQFF.

This chain uses TRBV18 with TRBJ2-5, with 8 bases lining up with TRBD1. The CDR3 has 16 amino acids. Germline loops: CDR1 KGHSH, CDR2 LQKENI. The ends lost 3 bases at V and 5 bases at J; junction bases unmatched: 11. The chain's CDR3 is CASSPGQGQGEETQYF. CDR3 bases: TGTGCCAGCTCACCCGGACAGGGACAAGGGGAGGAGACCCAGTACTTC.

This clonotype has more than one count but fewer than ten. The chain couples TRBV25-1 to TRBJ2-3; no definite D call. V shed 6 bases and J shed 6 bases, with 16 bases lying between them. Germline V gene lookup returns CDR1 MGHDK and CDR2 SYGVNS. There are 14 residues in the CDR3. In DNA form, the CDR3 reads TGTGCCAGCAGACGAATTGGGGTGACGGATACGCAGTATTTT. It codes for CASRRIGVTDTQYF.

The chain is built from TRBV18 and TRBJ2-7, with 7 bases identical to TRBD1. J lost 2 bases, V lost 5 bases, and 9 bases had no gene match. This CDR3 contains 15 residues. Germline V lookup: CDR1 KGHSH, CDR2 LQKENI. CDR3 in DNA: TGTGCCAGCTCAGGGTGGAGTGGGACAGCCTACGAGCAGTACTTC. Translated, it gives CASSGWSGTAYEQYF.

Details on this clonotype: No conserved phenylalanine or tryptophan is present at the end of the CDR3, so a read error is the likely explanation. The chain links TRBV5-1 to TRBJ2-6; D is unresolved. Germline V gives CDR1 SGHRS, CDR2 YFSETQ. The V gene lost 4 bases and the J gene lost 4 bases, with 9 bases spanning the gap. The CDR3 totals 14 residues. CDR3 amino acids: CASSVTSGANVLTS. In nucleotides, the CDR3 is TGCGCCAGCAGCGTTACTTCCGGGGCCAACGTCCTGACTTCC.

This clonotype was observed a handful of times. The chain couples TRBV12-3 or TRBV12-4 to TRBJ2-1; D might be TRBD1 (6 bases). The CDR3 covers 14 residues. The ends were cut back, 6 bases at V and 4 bases at J, with 13 bases in the middle. The CDR3 nucleotides are TGTGCCAGCAGGCCGGGACAAGCATACAATGAGCAGTTCTTC. Protein sequence: CASRPGQAYNEQFF.

This clonotype was counted a few times. This sequence joins TRBV12-3 or TRBV12-4 and TRBJ2-7; D call uncertain. The V gene lost 7 bases and the J gene lost 6 bases, with 16 bases spanning the gap. The CDR3 consists of 13 residues. In DNA, the CDR3 is TGTGCCAGCAATCTTGGTAGGGTAGGCGAGCAGTACTTC. Its protein product is CASNLGRVGEQYF.

A few counts support this clonotype. The rearrangement joins TRBV5-1 to TRBJ1-5; D is perhaps TRBD1 (6 bases). In germline, CDR1 is SGHRS, CDR2 YFSETQ. CDR3 length equals 15 residues. The V end was cut by 2 bases, the J end by 1 base, with 10 bases between. This CDR3 reads CASSLSGQSNQPQHF. Here the CDR3 DNA reads TGCGCCAGCAGCTTATCGGGACAAAGCAATCAGCCCCAGCATTTT.

This clonotype appeared a few times. The chain employs TRBV4-2 and TRBJ1-6, with 12 bases aligning to TRBD1. Germline V gives CDR1 LGHNA, CDR2 YNFKEQ. J lost 7 bases, V lost 0 bases, and 7 bases had no gene match. The CDR3 consists of 18 residues. The CDR3 DNA reads TGTGCCAGCAGCCAAGAAGGGGGACAGGGGGCACAAAATTCACCCCTCCACTTT. Its translation is CASSQEGGQGAQNSPLHF.

V gene TRBV7-9 combines with J gene TRBJ2-2, with D hard to call. The CDR3 spans 14 residues. With 2 bases removed from V and 1 base from J, the gap between germline ends came to 5 bases. Germline V gives CDR1 SEHNR, CDR2 FQNEAQ (reference sequence). CDR3 protein: CASSLIRNTGELFF. In DNA form, the CDR3 reads TGTGCCAGCAGCTTAATCCGGAACACCGGGGAGCTGTTTTTT. The variable domain in full, with the rest retrieved from reference TRBV7-9 and TRBJ2-2, is DTGVSQNPRHKITKRGQNVTFRCDPISEHNRLYWYRQTLGQGPEFLTYFQNEAQLEKSRLLSDRFSAERPKGSFSTLEIQRTEQGDSAMYLCASSLIRNTGELFFGEGSRLTVL.

In this sample, this clonotype turned up a few times. The V call is TRBV19, the J call TRBJ1-1, with unresolved D. The CDR3 runs to 14 residues. Trimming removed 6 bases at V and 3 bases at J, with 14 bases between. The germline V gene has CDR1 LNHDA and CDR2 SQIVND (reference sequence). CDR3 residues: CASRVQLVHTEAFF. CDR3 sequence (DNA): TGTGCCAGTAGGGTACAGCTCGTCCACACTGAAGCTTTCTTT.

J is TRBJ2-3 and V is TRBV5-1; D remains unclear. V was shortened by 6 bases and J by 0 bases, with 11 bases between the two germline ends. The V gene's germline CDR1 is SGHRS and CDR2 YFSETQ. This CDR3 contains 14 residues. The CDR3 sequence: CASKQLTSTDTQYF. Here the CDR3 DNA reads TGCGCCAGCAAACAACTAACTAGCACAGATACGCAGTATTTT.